These 32 T cell receptor beta chains originate from one sample sequenced in a study of STAT5B mutations in CD4+ large granular lymphocyte leukemia. The protocol was immunoSEQ multiplex PCR, while the TCRdb copy is restricted to in-frame clones and leaves out a portion. The repertoire has several thousand clones, 76% of them found once; the top ten carry less than 75%. The sample was PBMCs. The source is an older woman with CD4+ T-cell large granular lymphocyte leukemia.

This clone was detected a few times. The chain combines TRBV7-2 with TRBJ1-5, with D uncertain. Trimming shortened V by 1 base and J by 6 bases, and 7 bases separated the two germline ends. The CDR3 has 13 amino acids. In germline, CDR1 is SGHTA, CDR2 FQGNSA. In DNA form, the CDR3 reads TGTGCCAGCAGCTTAGTCGGAGGTCAGCCCCAGCATTTT. Protein sequence: CASSLVGGQPQHF.

The chain has TRBV28 and TRBJ2-1; 8 bases are a match to TRBD1. Trimming took 5 bases from V and 6 from J; bases not matched to a gene: 9. The CDR3 covers 15 residues. Germline V gives CDR1 MDHEN, CDR2 SYDVKM. DNA of the CDR3: TGTGCCAGCAGTGGGGTGGACAGGGAACTCAATGAGCAGTTCTTC. This translates into CASSGVDRELNEQFF.

The chain uses TRBV9 and TRBJ1-5, with 8 bases identical to TRBD1. V shed 4 bases and J 6 bases; nucleotides not matched to a gene: 6. Germline lookup yields CDR1 SGDLS and CDR2 YYNGEE. The CDR3 totals 14 residues. Here the CDR3 DNA reads TGTGCCAGCAGCCAAGGACAGGGTAGTCAGCCCCAGCATTTT. This gives the protein CASSQGQGSQPQHF.

The rearrangement links TRBV5-1 to TRBJ2-5, with D perhaps being TRBD1 or TRBD2 (5 bases each). Between the trimmed V and J ends, which lost 1 base and 4 bases, there was a span of 14 bases. The CDR3 runs 15 residues. Germline V gene data show CDR1 as SGHRS and CDR2 as YFSETQ. CDR3 nucleotides: TGCGCCAGCAGCTTGAGGGACCCCAGGATAGAGACCCAGTACTTC. Translation gives CASSLRDPRIETQYF.

CDR3 coding DNA: TGTGCCAGCAGTGAAAGGAGGGATCCGACCTACGAGCAGTACTTC. Its protein product is CASSERRDPTYEQYF. The rearrangement joins TRBV2 to TRBJ2-7; possibly TRBD2 for D (6 bases). The V end lost 2 bases, the J end lost 2 bases, and 13 bases lay between the germline ends. The germline CDR1 and CDR2 sequences are SNHLY and FYNNEI. The length of the CDR3 is 15 residues.

V usage is TRBV11-2 and J usage is TRBJ1-3; D unresolved. CDR3 length: 15 residues. Germline V gives CDR1 SGHAT, CDR2 FQNNGV. V was pared by 3 bases and J by 0 bases, with 9 bases between. The CDR3 sequence: CASSFSSYSGNTIYF. The CDR3 nucleotides are TGTGCCAGCAGCTTTTCTAGTTACTCTGGAAACACCATATATTTT. The full variable domain, completed using reference TRBV11-2 and TRBJ1-3, is EAGVAQSPRYKIIEKRQSVAFWCNPISGHATLYWYQQILGQGPKLLIQFQNNGVVDDSQLPKDRFSAERLKGVDSTLKIQPAKLEDSAVYLCASSFSSYSGNTIYFGEGSWLTVV.

This clone was seen a handful of times. The chain uses TRBV7-9 and TRBJ2-1; D possibly corresponds to TRBD2 (6 bases). The CDR3 consists of 13 residues. Trimming shortened V by 5 bases and J by 3 bases, and 8 bases separated the two germline ends. Germline assignment: CDR1 SEHNR and CDR2 FQNEAQ (reference sequence). The CDR3 spells CASSMTSYNEQFF. The CDR3 coding sequence is TGTGCCAGCAGCATGACTAGCTACAATGAGCAGTTCTTC.

V gene TRBV5-6 combines with J gene TRBJ2-7; D not certain. CDR1 and CDR2 (germline): SGHDT, YYEEEE. The CDR3 length is 15 residues. V was cut by 0 bases and J by 2 bases, with 12 bases left in between. The CDR3: CASSLVSGPTYEQYF. The CDR3 DNA is TGTGCCAGCAGCTTGGTATCAGGACCTACCTACGAGCAGTACTTC.

This sequence joins TRBV10-3 and TRBJ2-2; D gene uncertain. The V end lost 6 bases, the J end lost 2 bases, and 4 bases lay between the germline ends. This CDR3 region has 12 residues. Germline CDR1 and CDR2: ENHRY and SYGVKD. The CDR3: CAISSNTGELFF. In nucleotides, the CDR3 is TGTGCCATCAGCAGTAACACCGGGGAGCTGTTTTTT.

J is TRBJ1-5 and V is TRBV30, with 10 bases that match TRBD1. The V gene end was trimmed by 3 bases and the J gene end by 5 bases; junction bases not matched to a gene: 10. CDR3 length: 16 amino acids. Germline CDR1 GTSNPN, CDR2 SVGIG (reference sequence). CDR3 sequence reads: CAWSPSGDRGDQPQHF. The CDR3 DNA reads as TGTGCCTGGAGCCCATCCGGGGACAGGGGCGATCAGCCCCAGCATTTT.

V gene TRBV19 combines with J gene TRBJ1-5; D perhaps matches TRBD1 (5 bases). The CDR3 consists of 15 residues. The germline V gene has CDR1 LNHDA and CDR2 SQIVND (reference sequence). V was clipped by 5 bases and J by 0 bases, with 11 bases between them. The CDR3 loop is CASSRAGSSNQPQHF. The CDR3 DNA reads as TGTGCCAGTAGTCGGGCAGGGAGTAGCAATCAGCCCCAGCATTTT.

There are a few counts of this clone. V usage is TRBV5-1 and J usage is TRBJ1-1, with D maybe TRBD1 (5 bases). The CDR3 is made up of 15 amino acids. The V gene lost 4 bases and the J gene lost 0 bases, with 13 bases spanning the gap. CDR1 SGHRS and CDR2 YFSETQ come from the germline V gene. CDR3 in amino acids: CASSPLQGMNTEAFF. The CDR3 DNA sequence: TGCGCCAGCAGCCCCTTGCAGGGTATGAACACTGAAGCTTTCTTT.

The chain uses TRBV2 and TRBJ1-2; weak D call: TRBD1 (6 bases). V lost 8 bases, J lost 6 bases, and 10 bases lay in between. Per germline, CDR1 SNHLY and CDR2 FYNNEI. The CDR3 loop spans 11 amino acids. The CDR3 DNA reads TGTGCCAGCCCCGCAGGGGATGGCTACACCTTC. Its protein is CASPAGDGYTF. Full variable domain (rest looked up from reference TRBV2 and TRBJ1-2): EPEVTQTPSHQVTQMGQEVILRCVPISNHLYFYWYRQILGQKVEFLVSFYNNEISEKSEIFDDQFSVERPDGSNFTLKIRSTKLEDSAMYFCASPAGDGYTFGSGTRLTVV.

V usage is TRBV5-4 and J usage is TRBJ1-1, with D possibly being TRBD1 (5 bases). Germline lookup yields CDR1 SGHNT and CDR2 YYREEE (reference sequence). CDR3 length: 15 residues. V was clipped by 9 bases and J by 0 bases, with 18 bases between them. Here the CDR3 reads CATSRGEFMNTEAFF. The CDR3 coding sequence is TGTGCCACCTCCCGAGGGGAATTCATGAACACTGAAGCTTTCTTT.

The V gene is TRBV5-1, the J gene TRBJ1-1; 7 bases map to TRBD1. V lost 5 bases, J lost 10 bases, and 8 bases stayed unmatched. The CDR3 sequence is 12 residues long. CDR1 and CDR2 (germline): SGHRS, YFSETQ. This CDR3 reads CASRETGAAAFF. In DNA form, the CDR3 reads TGCGCCAGCAGAGAAACAGGGGCAGCAGCTTTCTTT.

The CDR3 nucleotides are TGTGCCAGCAGCCTGCCACTAGCGCAACAAGAGACCCAGTACTTC. As protein: CASSLPLAQQETQYF. This chain connects TRBV7-6 to TRBJ2-5, with 7 bases that match TRBD2. The CDR3 is 15 amino acids. Germline lookup yields CDR1 SGHVS and CDR2 FNYEAQ. V shed 5 bases, J shed 2 bases, and the junction held 8 bases outside the gene matches. Based on the CDR3 plus reference TRBV7-6 and TRBJ2-5, the full variable domain is GAGVSQSPRYKVTKRGQDVALRCDPISGHVSLYWYRQALGQGPEFLTYFNYEAQQDKSGLPNDRFSAERPEGSISTLTIQRTEQRDSAMYRCASSLPLAQQETQYFGPGTRLLVL.

The chain employs TRBV10-1 and TRBJ2-7; 13 bases fit TRBD2. With 10 bases clipped from V and 2 bases from J, the junction kept 8 bases outside the gene matches. The length of the CDR3 is 15 residues. Germline lookup yields CDR1 WNHNN and CDR2 SYGVQD (reference sequence). This CDR3 reads CATGLAGEIPYEQYF. CDR3 DNA: TGCGCCACCGGACTAGCGGGAGAGATCCCCTACGAGCAGTACTTC.

The rearrangement uses TRBV4-3 and TRBJ2-3, with no clear D. CDR3 length equals 15 residues. In germline, CDR1 is LGHNA, CDR2 YSLEER. With 2 bases removed from V and 2 bases from J, the gap between germline ends came to 11 bases. The DNA for the CDR3 is TGCGCCAGCAGCCAAAGGCATCTCTTCACAGATACGCAGTATTTT. Translation: CASSQRHLFTDTQYF.

The V and J genes are TRBV19 and TRBJ2-1; the D is unclear. The CDR3 is 16 residues long. Per the germline V gene, CDR1 is LNHDA and CDR2 is SQIVND (reference sequence). V was cut by 4 bases and J by 5 bases, with 18 bases left in between. The CDR3 protein is CASSTTGSLGNNEQFF. The CDR3 DNA is TGTGCCAGTAGTACCACTGGGTCCCTGGGGAACAATGAGCAGTTCTTC.

The chain uses TRBV9 and TRBJ2-2; 8 bases map to TRBD2. Trimming at V came to 4 bases and at J to 1 base, leaving 3 bases not matched to a gene. The CDR3 is 15 residues long. Germline V CDR1 and CDR2: SGDLS, YYNGEE. CDR3 coding DNA: TGTGCCAGCAGCCCAAGCGGGAGGAACACCGGGGAGCTGTTTTTT. Its translation is CASSPSGRNTGELFF.

In this sample, this clone turned up a few times. V is TRBV19 and J is TRBJ2-2; tentative D call: TRBD2 (5 bases). Germline loops: CDR1 LNHDA, CDR2 SQIVND (reference sequence). This CDR3 comprises 14 residues. Trimming removed 7 bases from V and 2 bases from J, with 11 bases in between. CDR3 in DNA: TGTGCCAGTACTCCGGAGGCTAACACCGGGGAGCTGTTTTTT. As protein: CASTPEANTGELFF.

This clone showed up just once. V is TRBV7-2 and J is TRBJ1-5; the match to TRBD1 covers 10 bases. CDR3 length: 17 amino acids. The germline V gene has CDR1 SGHTA and CDR2 FQGNSA. The V and J ends lost 1 base and 0 bases, in that order; junction bases with no gene match: 3. The CDR3 DNA sequence: TGTGCCAGCAGCTTAGTAGGGACAGGGGATAGCAATCAGCCCCAGCATTTT. This gives the protein CASSLVGTGDSNQPQHF.

The V call is TRBV4-3, the J call TRBJ2-7, with D hard to call. V gave up 1 base and J gave up 1 base, with 5 bases separating them. This CDR3 region has 13 residues. Germline CDR1 LGHNA, CDR2 YSLEER. The CDR3 DNA sequence: TGCGCCAGCAGCCAAGGCCGGTCCTACGAGCAGTACTTC. Its protein is CASSQGRSYEQYF.

V usage is TRBV10-3 and J usage is TRBJ1-1, with D possibly matching TRBD1 (6 bases). The CDR3 runs 12 residues. Trimming stripped 3 bases from V and 11 bases from J, with 13 bases between. Germline values: CDR1 ENHRY, CDR2 SYGVKD. For the CDR3, the DNA is TGTGCCATCAGTGAAGGGGGGTTATTGGCTTTCTTT. As protein: CAISEGGLLAFF.

This clone has a handful of counts. This chain links TRBV28 with TRBJ1-1, with a weak D call TRBD1 (6 bases). The CDR3 has 14 residues. V was shortened by 8 bases and J by 3 bases, with 16 bases between the two germline ends. Germline values: CDR1 MDHEN, CDR2 SYDVKM. DNA of the CDR3: TGTGCCAGCGAAGGGGGACTAGGGGACACTGAAGCTTTCTTT. It codes for CASEGGLGDTEAFF.

The CDR3 region is CASSFGAGSGTEAFF. The CDR3 DNA reads as TGTGCCAGCAGTTTTGGTGCGGGGAGCGGCACTGAAGCTTTCTTT. V is TRBV27 and J is TRBJ1-1; D unclear. In germline, CDR1 is MNHEY, CDR2 SMNVEV (reference sequence). The V gene lost 3 bases and the J gene lost 4 bases, with 15 bases spanning the gap. The CDR3 is made up of 15 amino acids.

The chain uses TRBV7-2 and TRBJ1-1; 7 bases are a match to TRBD1. The CDR3 loop spans 15 amino acids. CDR1 is SGHTA and CDR2 is FQGNSA in the germline V gene. Trimming cost V 5 bases and J 1 base; bases outside gene matches: 7. CDR3 nucleotide sequence: TGTGCCAGCAGCCCCAGGGGGGGCTGGAACACTGAAGCTTTCTTT. This codes for CASSPRGGWNTEAFF.

CDR3 sequence: CASSLSRGPTNEKLFF. The CDR3 nucleotides are TGCGCCAGCAGCTTGTCCCGGGGACCAACTAATGAAAAACTGTTTTTT. The V gene is TRBV5-1, the J gene TRBJ1-4, with D perhaps matching TRBD1 (5 bases). V was clipped by 1 base and J by 0 bases, with 10 bases between them. This CDR3 has 16 amino acids. Germline V gives CDR1 SGHRS, CDR2 YFSETQ. Drawing the rest from reference TRBV5-1 and TRBJ1-4, the complete variable domain is KAGVTQTPRYLIKTRGQQVTLSCSPISGHRSVSWYQQTPGQGLQFLFEYFSETQRNKGNFPGRFSGRQFSNSRSEMNVSTLELGDSALYLCASSLSRGPTNEKLFFGSGTQLSVL.

The chain uses TRBV9 and TRBJ1-4; the D is unclear. This CDR3 has 15 amino acids. V was shortened by 1 base and J by 4 bases, with 11 bases between the two germline ends. Germline CDR1 SGDLS, CDR2 YYNGEE. In DNA, the CDR3 is TGTGCCAGCAGCGTATCTGCCTCCCGTAATGAAAAACTGTTTTTT. Translation gives CASSVSASRNEKLFF.

The V call is TRBV5-8, the J call TRBJ1-1; the match to TRBD1 covers 8 bases. In germline, CDR1 is SGHTS, CDR2 YDEGEE. V lost 0 bases to trimming and J lost 0 bases; unmatched junction nucleotides: 4. This CDR3 has 16 residues. Written as DNA, the CDR3 is TGTGCCAGCAGCTTGGGGACAGGGCTCATGAACACTGAAGCTTTCTTT. Its protein is CASSLGTGLMNTEAFF.

The CDR3 loop reads CASSLIHWTSGGRETQYF. CDR3 nucleotide sequence: TGTGCCAGCAGCCTAATCCATTGGACTAGCGGGGGTCGAGAGACCCAGTACTTC. This chain connects TRBV7-6 to TRBJ2-5; 13 positions match TRBD2. Germline lookup yields CDR1 SGHVS and CDR2 FNYEAQ. CDR3 length: 18 residues. V lost 5 bases and J lost 4; bases outside the gene matches: 13. The whole variable domain, filled in from reference TRBV7-6 and TRBJ2-5, reads GAGVSQSPRYKVTKRGQDVALRCDPISGHVSLYWYRQALGQGPEFLTYFNYEAQQDKSGLPNDRFSAERPEGSISTLTIQRTEQRDSAMYRCASSLIHWTSGGRETQYFGPGTRLLVL.

The chain uses TRBV11-2 and TRBJ2-7; 12 bases agree with TRBD2. The junction had 3 bases not matched to a gene; V was cut back by 5 bases and J by 4 bases. CDR3 size: 14 residues. Germline V gene data show CDR1 as SGHAT and CDR2 as FQNNGV. The CDR3 nucleotides read TGTGCCAGCAGCCTGGGACTAGCGGGTTACGAGCAGTACTTC. Translated, it gives CASSLGLAGYEQYF.